This T cell receptor (beta chain) appears in the sequencing data of a study of Graves' ophthalmopathy and Graves' hyperthyroidism. Overall study results and limits: The blood repertoire also included most expanded thyroid clonotypes above 0.001 frequency.

Researchers took RNA transcripts and amplified TCR beta CDR3 regions from them. The authors performed first-round RT-PCR with HTBI primers and then a second-round multiplex PCR. In TCRdb, the multiplex PCR reads were re-called with MiXCR into one record per CDR3 protein. The table shows 450,000 or so distinct CDR3 sequences, with around an eighth occurring only once. V was pared by 6 bases and J by 3 bases, with 18 bases between. Germline V gene sequence: CDR1 MNHEY, CDR2 SMNVEV (reference sequence). CDR3 length: 17 residues. This clonotype was seen ten or more times. Its target is not known. Sequences were obtained from blood. This rearrangement joins TRBV27 to TRBJ1-6; possibly TRBD1 for D (6 bases). The source is a young woman with Graves' ophthalmopathy. CDR3 DNA: TGTGCCAGCAGGAGAAAGGAGGGACAAGTCTATAATTCACCCCTCCACTTT. Translation gives CASRRKEGQVYNSPLHF.